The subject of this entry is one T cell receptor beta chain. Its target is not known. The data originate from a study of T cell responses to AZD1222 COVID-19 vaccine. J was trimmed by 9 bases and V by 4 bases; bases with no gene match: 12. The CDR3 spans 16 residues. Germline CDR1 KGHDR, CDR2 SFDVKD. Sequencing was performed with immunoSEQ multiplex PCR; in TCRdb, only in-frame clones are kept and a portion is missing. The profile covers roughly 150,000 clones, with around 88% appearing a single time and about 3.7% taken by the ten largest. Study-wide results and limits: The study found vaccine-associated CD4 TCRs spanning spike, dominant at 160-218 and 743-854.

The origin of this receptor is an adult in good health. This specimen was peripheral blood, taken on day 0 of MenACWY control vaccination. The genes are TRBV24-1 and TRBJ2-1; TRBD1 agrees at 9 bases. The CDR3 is CATSETGGSIFGEQFF. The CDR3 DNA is TGTGCCACCAGTGAAACAGGGGGCAGTATTTTTGGTGAGCAGTTCTTC.